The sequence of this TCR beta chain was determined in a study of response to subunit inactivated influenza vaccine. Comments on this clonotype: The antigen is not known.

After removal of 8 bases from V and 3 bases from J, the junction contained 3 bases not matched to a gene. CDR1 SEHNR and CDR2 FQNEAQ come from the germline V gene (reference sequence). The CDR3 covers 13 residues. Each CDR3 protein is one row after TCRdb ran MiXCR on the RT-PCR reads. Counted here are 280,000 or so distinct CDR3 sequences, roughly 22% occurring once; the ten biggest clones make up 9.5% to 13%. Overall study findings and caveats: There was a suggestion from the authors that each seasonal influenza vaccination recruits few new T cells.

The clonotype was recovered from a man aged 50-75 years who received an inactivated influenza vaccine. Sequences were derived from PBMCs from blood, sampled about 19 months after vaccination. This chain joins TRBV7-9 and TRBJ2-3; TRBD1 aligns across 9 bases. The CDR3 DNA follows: TGTGCCAGCGGACAGGGGAGGACAGATACGCAGTATTTT. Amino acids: CASGQGRTDTQYF. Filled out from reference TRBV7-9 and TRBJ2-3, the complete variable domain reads DTGVSQNPRHKITKRGQNVTFRCDPISEHNRLYWYRQTLGQGPEFLTYFQNEAQLEKSRLLSDRFSAERPKGSFSTLEIQRTEQGDSAMYLCASGQGRTDTQYFGPGTRLTVL.